Reported below is one T cell receptor beta chain. Its matching antigen is unknown. Some clones are missing from TCRdb's copy, which holds only in-frame ones; the method was immunoSEQ multiplex PCR. The sample holds 330,000 or so clones; roughly nine tenths are singletons and the top ten take 5.5%. These data are taken from a study of Ad26.COV2.S vaccination and SARS-CoV-2 variants. Across the whole study: Ad26.COV2.S arm of COV1001 included the donor. Findings of the study overall: Compared with placebo recipients, vaccine recipients had higher spike-specific TCR breadth. Vaccine and placebo recipients had comparable breadth of non-spike TCRs.

Treatment meaning: about 20 received Ad26.COV2.S at low or high dose, single or two shots; 5 received placebo; per-sample allocation not given. Samples were taken on day 63 after the first vaccine or placebo injection. In germline, CDR1 is MDHEN, CDR2 SYDVKM. Trimming cost V 3 bases and J 8 bases; bases outside gene matches: 18. The CDR3 is made up of 18 amino acids. The clonotype comes from a person between 18 and 59 years old who received the Ad26.COV2.S COVID-19 vaccine or a placebo. Here the sequenced sample was peripheral blood, taken in a trial of Ad26.COV2.S vaccine versus placebo. V usage is TRBV28 and J usage is TRBJ2-1; 8 bases fit TRBD2. The CDR3 bases are TGTGCCAGCAGTTTTTCGACCCGAATAGTGCGGGAGGTTGATGAGCAGTTCTTC. This encodes CASSFSTRIVREVDEQFF.